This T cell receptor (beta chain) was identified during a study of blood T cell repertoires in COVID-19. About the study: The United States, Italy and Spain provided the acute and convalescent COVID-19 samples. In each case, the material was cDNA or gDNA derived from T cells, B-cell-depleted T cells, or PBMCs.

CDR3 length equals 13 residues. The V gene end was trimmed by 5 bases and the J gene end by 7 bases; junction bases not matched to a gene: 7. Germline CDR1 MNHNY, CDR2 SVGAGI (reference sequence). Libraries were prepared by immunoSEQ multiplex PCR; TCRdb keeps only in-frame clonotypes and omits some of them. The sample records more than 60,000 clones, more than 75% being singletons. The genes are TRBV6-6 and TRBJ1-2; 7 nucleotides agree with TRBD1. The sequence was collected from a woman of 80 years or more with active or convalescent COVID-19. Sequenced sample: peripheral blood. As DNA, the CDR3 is TGTGCCAGCAGTAAGACAGGGTTTCCTGGCTACACCTTC. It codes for CASSKTGFPGYTF.